The clone carrying this T cell receptor beta chain was picked up a small number of times. The target antigen is unknown. The data derive from a study of identifying expanded T cells in peripheral blood. General study findings and limits: Variance in clone template counts between roughly 2-week samples significantly increased with total template count across all healthy donors.

Data came from immunoSEQ multiplex PCR; TCRdb stores just in-frame clones and leaves some out. The table has over 80,000 clones, approximately 84% seen once. The V segment lost 5 bases and the J segment 3 bases; nucleotides outside the gene matches: 9. The CDR3 totals 15 residues. Looked up from germline, CDR1 is SGHDN and CDR2 is FVKESK. Sequencing input: blood. The TCR sequence derives from a person between 18 and 75 years old in good health. The V gene is TRBV14, the J gene TRBJ2-7, with 8 bases matching TRBD1. This CDR3 reads CASSKRGTGDYEQYF. CDR3 nucleotides: TGTGCCAGCAGCAAACGGGGGACAGGCGACTACGAGCAGTACTTC.